This record looks at one T cell receptor beta chain sequence and its context. TCRdb's copy holds only in-frame clones and misses some; the assay was immunoSEQ multiplex PCR. The repertoire holds 80,000 to 95,000 clones, with 80% as singletons. J was trimmed by 7 bases and V by 6 bases; bases with no gene match: 8. The CDR3 spans 13 residues. This entry is derived from a study of blood T cell repertoires in COVID-19. Material: peripheral blood. The clonotype was recovered from an elderly woman with active or convalescent COVID-19. This chain connects TRBV12-3 or TRBV12-4 to TRBJ2-7; 8 nucleotides align to TRBD2. CDR3 amino acids: CASRRGGPWEQYF. The CDR3 nucleotides are TGTGCCAGCAGACGGGGGGGTCCGTGGGAGCAGTACTTC.